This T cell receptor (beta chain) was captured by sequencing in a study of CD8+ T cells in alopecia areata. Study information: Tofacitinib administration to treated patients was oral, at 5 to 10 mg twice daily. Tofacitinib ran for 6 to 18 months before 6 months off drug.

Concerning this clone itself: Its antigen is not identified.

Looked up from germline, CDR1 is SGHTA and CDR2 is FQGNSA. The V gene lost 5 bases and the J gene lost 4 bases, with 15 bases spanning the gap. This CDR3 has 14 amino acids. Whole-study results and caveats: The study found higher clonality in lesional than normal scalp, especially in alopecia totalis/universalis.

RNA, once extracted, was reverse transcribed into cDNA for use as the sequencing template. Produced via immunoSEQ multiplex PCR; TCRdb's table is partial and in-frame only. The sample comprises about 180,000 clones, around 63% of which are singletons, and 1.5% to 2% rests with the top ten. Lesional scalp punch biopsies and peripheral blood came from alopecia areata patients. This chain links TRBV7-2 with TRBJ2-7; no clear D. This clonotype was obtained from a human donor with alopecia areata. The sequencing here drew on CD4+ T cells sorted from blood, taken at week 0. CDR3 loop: CASSPDTIDYEQYF. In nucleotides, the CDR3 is TGTGCCAGCAGCCCCGACACGATCGATTACGAGCAGTACTTC. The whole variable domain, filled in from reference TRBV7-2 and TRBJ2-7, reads GAGVSQSPSNKVTEKGKDVELRCDPISGHTALYWYRQSLGQGLEFLIYFQGNSAPDKSGLPSDRFSAERTGGSVSTLTIQRTQQEDSAVYLCASSPDTIDYEQYFGPGTRLTVT.